The present T cell receptor (beta chain) was sequenced within a study of T cell responses to AZD1222 COVID-19 vaccine. Trimming took 4 bases from V and 0 from J, leaving 16 bases between them. Germline V gene data show CDR1 as SGHAT and CDR2 as FQNNGV. This CDR3 has 17 amino acids. This table comes from immunoSEQ multiplex PCR, and its TCRdb copy is limited to in-frame clones, with some not included. The data show about 100,000 clones, 75% to 90% seen once. The rearrangement joins TRBV11-2 to TRBJ1-3; D is possibly TRBD1 (5 bases). The TCR sequence derives from an adult who received the AZD1222 COVID-19 vaccine. This specimen was peripheral blood, taken 28 days after the second AZD1222 dose. The CDR3 coding sequence is TGTGCCAGCAGCTCCCTACCGGGACGGTTCTCTGGAAACACCATATATTTT. This sequence encodes CASSSLPGRFSGNTIYF. Together with reference TRBV11-2 and TRBJ1-3, the CDR3 gives the full variable domain: EAGVAQSPRYKIIEKRQSVAFWCNPISGHATLYWYQQILGQGPKLLIQFQNNGVVDDSQLPKDRFSAERLKGVDSTLKIQPAKLEDSAVYLCASSSLPGRFSGNTIYFGEGSWLTVV.